Below are 11 T cell receptor beta chains sequenced from a single sample in a study of T-cell memory formation after mild COVID-19. TCRdb fed the 5' RACE reads into MiXCR, producing one record per CDR3 protein. The sample comprises approximately 88,000 distinct CDR3 sequences, more than 20% of which are singletons, and around 45% rests with the top ten. The sample taken for sequencing was PBMCs or a T cell subset sorted from them (not recorded which). All receptors come from a man younger than 35 who had mild COVID-19 (a few samples of this study predate the infection). Cell type and time point are not known.

This clonotype was counted only a few times. This sequence joins TRBV27 and TRBJ1-1, with TRBD1 matching over 7 bases. The CDR3 is made up of 16 amino acids. V shed 5 bases, J shed 6 bases, and the junction held 15 bases outside the gene matches. Germline CDR1 MNHEY, CDR2 SMNVEV (reference sequence). The CDR3 nucleotides read TGTGCCAGCAGTCCTAGCCCCGACAGGGAGGCGGCTGAAGCTTTCTTT. It encodes CASSPSPDREAAEAFF.

In its sample, this clonotype was seen a few times. CDR3 region: CSAPSHGLNYNEQFF. The DNA for the CDR3 is TGCAGTGCCCCGAGCCATGGGCTGAACTACAATGAGCAGTTCTTC. V is TRBV20-1 and J is TRBJ2-1; D not resolved. This CDR3 contains 15 residues. Trimming cost V 6 bases and J 3 bases, with 18 bases left between them. Germline V gene sequence: CDR1 DFQATT, CDR2 SNEGSKA (reference sequence).

This chain uses TRBV5-1 with TRBJ2-3; 11 nucleotides agree with TRBD2. The CDR3 has 16 amino acids. The ends lost 4 bases at V and 5 bases at J; junction bases unmatched: 9. Per germline, CDR1 SGHRS and CDR2 YFSETQ. The CDR3 nucleotides are TGCGCCAGCAGCCCAATTCTAGCGGGGGGTGGAGATACGCAGTATTTT. It translates to CASSPILAGGGDTQYF.

The chain is built from TRBV24-1 and TRBJ2-3, with TRBD1 matching over 7 bases. The V segment lost 4 bases and the J segment 10 bases; nucleotides outside the gene matches: 10. CDR1 is KGHDR and CDR2 is SFDVKD in the germline V gene. This CDR3 has 14 residues. In DNA form, the CDR3 reads TGTGCCACCAGTGACCCCATCAACAGGGGAGCGCAGTATTTT. Residues: CATSDPINRGAQYF.

V and J are TRBV6-4 and TRBJ2-3; 9 bases fit TRBD1. The V and J ends lost 8 bases and 2 bases, in that order; junction bases with no gene match: 11. The CDR3 covers 16 residues. Germline V gives CDR1 MRHNA, CDR2 SNTAGT. DNA of the CDR3: TGTGCCAGCTTTCCCCGCGGGGACAGGGTCACAGATACGCAGTATTTT. This codes for CASFPRGDRVTDTQYF.

This clonotype showed up many times. The V gene is TRBV6-6, the J gene TRBJ1-5, with TRBD1 as a possible D gene (5 bases). The V end lost 5 bases, the J end lost 2 bases, and 13 bases lay between the germline ends. The CDR3 runs 15 residues. Germline V CDR1 and CDR2: MNHNY, SVGAGI (reference sequence). Here the CDR3 reads CASSQGLVGNQPQHF. The CDR3, as DNA: TGTGCCAGCAGTCAGGGACTAGTTGGCAATCAGCCCCAGCATTTT.

In its sample, this clonotype was seen a few times. V is TRBV4-1 and J is TRBJ2-4, with 8 bases that match TRBD1. Germline-derived CDR1 and CDR2 are MGHRA and YSYEKL. The V segment lost 4 bases and the J segment 1 base; nucleotides outside the gene matches: 6. The CDR3 runs 16 residues. CDR3 residues: CASSLLRTGAKNIQYF. CDR3 coding DNA: TGCGCCAGCAGCCTTCTACGGACAGGGGCCAAAAACATTCAGTACTTC.

The chain recombines TRBV2 with TRBJ2-7; unclear D gene. V lost 4 bases to trimming and J lost 0 bases, with 10 bases between them. The CDR3 extends over 14 amino acids. In germline, CDR1 is SNHLY, CDR2 FYNNEI. CDR3: CASSGQVTSYEQYF. CDR3 in DNA: TGTGCCAGCAGTGGGCAGGTTACCTCCTACGAGCAGTACTTC.

The genes are TRBV19 and TRBJ1-1; D is unclear. Germline V gives CDR1 LNHDA, CDR2 SQIVND (reference sequence). Trimming took 9 bases from V and 1 from J, leaving 6 bases between them. This CDR3 comprises 11 residues. CDR3 residues: CASLTNTEAFF. The CDR3 bases are TGTGCCAGCCTGACGAACACTGAAGCTTTCTTT.

The rearrangement uses TRBV9 and TRBJ2-5, with 10 nucleotides matching TRBD2. J gave up 5 bases and V 0 bases, and 7 bases lay outside the gene matches. Germline loops: CDR1 SGDLS, CDR2 YYNGEE. The CDR3 runs 16 residues. In DNA form, the CDR3 reads TGTGCCAGCAGCGTAGACCAGCGGGGGGGCTGGGAGACCCAGTACTTC. Residues: CASSVDQRGGWETQYF. The full variable domain, rest sourced from reference TRBV9 and TRBJ2-5, is DSGVTQTPKHLITATGQRVTLRCSPRSGDLSVYWYQQSLDQGLQFLIQYYNGEERAKGNILERFSAQQFPDLHSELNLSSLELGDSALYFCASSVDQRGGWETQYFGPGTRLLVL.

This clonotype was detected a few times. The J gene is TRBJ2-7, the V gene TRBV27, with D perhaps TRBD1 (6 bases). Germline CDR1 reads MNHEY; CDR2 reads SMNVEV (reference sequence). CDR3 length: 13 amino acids. V gave up 6 bases and J gave up 0 bases, with 9 bases separating them. The CDR3 bases are TGTGCCAGCAGCAGGACAGTCTCCTACGAGCAGTACTTC. Residues: CASSRTVSYEQYF.